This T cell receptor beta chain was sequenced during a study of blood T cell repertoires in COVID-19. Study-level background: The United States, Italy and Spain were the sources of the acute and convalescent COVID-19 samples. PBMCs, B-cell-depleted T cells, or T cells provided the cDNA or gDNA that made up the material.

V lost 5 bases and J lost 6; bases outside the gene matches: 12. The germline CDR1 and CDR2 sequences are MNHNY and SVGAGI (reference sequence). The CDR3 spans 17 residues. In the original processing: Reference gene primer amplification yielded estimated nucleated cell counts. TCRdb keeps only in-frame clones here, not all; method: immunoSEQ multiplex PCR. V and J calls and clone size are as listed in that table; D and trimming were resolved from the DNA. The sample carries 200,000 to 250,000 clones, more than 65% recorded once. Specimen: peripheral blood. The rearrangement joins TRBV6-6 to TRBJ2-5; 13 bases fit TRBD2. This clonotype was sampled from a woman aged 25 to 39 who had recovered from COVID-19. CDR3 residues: CASSLLAGGLGGKTQYF. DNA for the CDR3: TGTGCCAGCAGTCTACTAGCGGGAGGGCTCGGCGGAAAGACCCAGTACTTC.